Listed below are T cell receptor beta chains from one sample, sequenced in a study of blood T cell repertoires in COVID-19. The repertoire was sequenced with immunoSEQ multiplex PCR; TCRdb's copy has only in-frame clones and lacks some. Of more than 400,000 clones in the sample, 80% to 90% were seen once. The sequenced sample was peripheral blood. The receptors derive from a human donor in a cohort sampled during active COVID-19. Both conserved end residues are part of each CDR3. The D gene is left open where the match is weak. Part of the rows lack a size; the others show once, few, many or a class for expanded clones.

clone_size j_call d_call v_call cdr3_aa cdr3_nt
- TRBJ2-5 - TRBV9 CASSGGAGGSETQYF TGTGCCAGCAGCGGCGGGGCCGGGGGTTCAGAGACCCAGTACTTC
- TRBJ2-5 - TRBV2 CASSVRRDLRGTQYF TGTGCCAGCAGTGTTAGGCGGGACCTTCGGGGGACCCAGTACTTC
- TRBJ2-3 - TRBV27 CASSARGTDTQYF TGTGCCAGCAGTGCCCGAGGCACAGATACGCAGTATTTT
once TRBJ1-4 TRBD1 TRBV4-2 CASSLGTGINEKLFF TGTGCCAGCAGCCTGGGGACAGGGATCAATGAAAAACTGTTTTTT
- TRBJ1-5 - TRBV19 CASSRTGPLNDQPQHF TGTGCCAGTAGTAGAACAGGGCCCTTAAACGATCAGCCCCAGCATTTT
- TRBJ2-3 - TRBV19 CASSTNRVGTDTQYF TGTGCCAGTAGTACAAACAGGGTAGGCACAGATACGCAGTATTTT
- TRBJ2-7 - TRBV4-2 CASSQDRLYSEQYF TGTGCCAGCAGCCAAGATCGACTATACTCCGAGCAGTACTTC
- TRBJ1-1 TRBD1 TRBV30 CAWNPGQHNTEAFF TGTGCCTGGAATCCGGGACAGCATAACACTGAAGCTTTCTTT
medium-sized TRBJ1-5 - TRBV2 CASSTGHASGNQPQHF TGTGCCAGCAGTACAGGACATGCTTCTGGCAATCAGCCCCAGCATTTT
- TRBJ2-7 - TRBV5-5 CASSLNAGGYEQYF TGTGCCAGCAGCTTGAACGCAGGAGGCTACGAGCAGTACTTC
- TRBJ1-3 - TRBV13 CASSSPGGTGNTIYF TGTGCCAGCAGCTCCCCGGGGGGTACTGGAAACACCATATATTTT
- TRBJ2-1 TRBD2 TRBV19 CASSIDSSGAYNEQFF TGTGCCAGTAGTATAGATTCTAGCGGGGCGTACAATGAGCAGTTCTTC
once TRBJ2-1 - TRBV5-6 CASSLVYGVRNNEQFF TGTGCCAGCAGCTTGGTCTATGGAGTTCGAAACAATGAGCAGTTCTTC
- TRBJ1-1 - TRBV19 CASSLRHVTAEAFF TGTGCCAGTAGTCTCCGACACGTAACAGCTGAAGCTTTCTTT
once TRBJ1-5 - TRBV28 CASSRGTDFYSNQPQHF TGTGCCAGCAGCCGGGGGACGGATTTTTATAGCAATCAGCCCCAGCATTTT
- TRBJ2-5 - TRBV24-1 CATSQGWGQETQYF TGTGCCACCAGTCAGGGGTGGGGTCAAGAGACCCAGTACTTC
once TRBJ1-2 - TRBV28 CASSLSGDTTIPHYGYTF TGTGCCAGCAGTTTAAGCGGGGACACAACTATCCCCCACTATGGCTACACCTTC
- TRBJ1-1 - TRBV4-3 CASSQDSGRLNTEAFF TGCGCCAGCAGCCAAGATTCAGGCAGGCTGAACACTGAAGCTTTCTTT
- TRBJ1-1 - TRBV7-2 CASSLGLQGTEAFF TGTGCCAGCAGCTTAGGGTTACAGGGCACTGAAGCTTTCTTT
once TRBJ2-1 TRBD2 TRBV6-1 CASSEPSGRGSYNEQFF TGTGCCAGCAGTGAACCTAGCGGGAGAGGGTCCTACAATGAGCAGTTCTTC
- TRBJ2-3 TRBD2 TRBV10-3 CAISERGQREGKDTQYF TGTGCCATCAGTGAGCGGGGCCAGCGGGAGGGTAAAGATACGCAGTATTTT
- TRBJ2-1 TRBD1 TRBV4-3 CASSTGQGVSEQFF TGCGCCAGCAGCACGGGACAGGGCGTCTCTGAGCAGTTCTTC
- TRBJ2-1 - TRBV6-5 CASSWREGVDEQFF TGTGCCAGCAGTTGGAGGGAGGGGGTCGATGAGCAGTTCTTC
- TRBJ1-6 - TRBV5-1 CASSLQGSGSPLHF TGCGCCAGCAGCTTACAGGGAAGCGGATCACCCCTCCACTTT
- TRBJ2-1 - TRBV6-5 CASHRDSLYNEQFF TGTGCCAGTCACCGGGACTCCTTATACAATGAGCAGTTCTTC
- TRBJ2-7 - TRBV19 CASSTGLDFTYEQYF TGTGCCAGTAGTACCGGACTTGACTTCACCTACGAGCAGTACTTC
- TRBJ1-2 - TRBV7-3 CASSPTRGPRGYTF TGTGCCAGCAGCCCCACCAGGGGTCCTAGGGGCTACACCTTC
- TRBJ1-2 TRBD1 TRBV5-5 CASSYGTERNNYGYTF TGTGCCAGCAGCTATGGGACAGAACGAAATAACTATGGCTACACCTTC
- TRBJ2-5 - TRBV5-1 CASTPKTDQETQYF TGCGCCAGCACCCCCAAGACAGACCAAGAGACCCAGTACTTC
once TRBJ2-3 - TRBV5-3 CARSLPLREGVDTQYF TGTGCCAGAAGCTTGCCCTTGAGGGAAGGTGTAGATACGCAGTATTTT
few TRBJ2-7 TRBD2 TRBV19 CASSIGRGRASPDEQYF TGTGCCAGTAGTATAGGCCGCGGGAGGGCCTCACCGGACGAGCAGTACTTC
- TRBJ2-3 TRBD1 TRBV5-1 CASSLAGTGLTDTQYF TGCGCCAGCAGCTTGGCCGGGACAGGGCTTACAGATACGCAGTATTTT
once TRBJ1-3 TRBD1 TRBV9 CASSVWGTVSSGNTIYF TGTGCCAGCAGCGTATGGGGGACAGTGAGCTCTGGAAACACCATATATTTT
- TRBJ1-6 - TRBV6-6 CASSPRTASPLHF TGTGCCAGCAGCCCGAGGACAGCATCACCCCTCCACTTT
- TRBJ1-2 - TRBV9 CASSRTSEGGYTF TGTGCCAGCAGCAGAACCTCCGAGGGTGGCTACACCTTC
- TRBJ2-5 - TRBV28 CASSGLETQYF TGTGCCAGCTCAGGGCTGGAGACCCAGTACTTC
- TRBJ1-1 - TRBV6-5 CASRETDKNTEAFF TGTGCCAGCAGGGAGACAGATAAAAACACTGAAGCTTTCTTT
- TRBJ2-7 - TRBV7-3 CASSPGLSSYEQYF TGTGCCAGCAGTCCAGGACTATCCTCCTACGAGCAGTACTTC
- TRBJ2-2 - TRBV6-5 CASSYLEATNTGELFF TGTGCCAGCAGTTACCTCGAGGCTACGAACACCGGGGAGCTGTTTTTT
- TRBJ1-3 - TRBV3-1/TRBV3-2 CASSQEWASSGNTIYF TGTGCCAGCAGCCAAGAATGGGCCAGCTCTGGAAACACCATATATTTT
- TRBJ2-2 - TRBV7-8 CASSRWTGELFF TGTGCCAGCAGCCGGTGGACTGGGGAGCTGTTTTTT
- TRBJ1-1 - TRBV6-5 CASTGVGANTEAFF TGTGCCAGCACCGGCGTGGGGGCCAACACTGAAGCTTTCTTT
- TRBJ2-1 - TRBV28 CASNSLEVVYNEQFF TGTGCCAGCAACTCTCTGGAGGTTGTTTACAATGAGCAGTTCTTC
- TRBJ2-5 - TRBV7-9 CASSPRGGYQETQYF TGTGCCAGCAGCCCGAGAGGGGGTTACCAAGAGACCCAGTACTTC
- TRBJ1-5 - TRBV27 CASSRHNQPQHF TGTGCCAGCAGTAGACACAATCAGCCCCAGCATTTT
- TRBJ1-1 - TRBV5-6 CASSFGPSQRGTEAFF TGTGCCAGCAGCTTTGGCCCATCGCAAAGGGGCACTGAAGCTTTCTTT
- TRBJ1-1 - TRBV4-1 CASTQGPIMNTEAFF TGCGCCAGCACGCAGGGGCCTATTATGAACACTGAAGCTTTCTTT
- TRBJ2-7 - TRBV18 CASSPTGGGSHEQYF TGTGCCAGCTCACCAACCGGTGGAGGGTCCCACGAGCAGTACTTC
- TRBJ2-5 TRBD2 TRBV5-1 CASSQTSGQETQYF TGCGCCAGCAGCCAGACTAGCGGTCAAGAGACCCAGTACTTC
- TRBJ2-7 TRBD1 TRBV5-6 CASSLGTGATYEQYF TGTGCCAGCAGTCTCGGTACAGGGGCCACCTACGAGCAGTACTTC